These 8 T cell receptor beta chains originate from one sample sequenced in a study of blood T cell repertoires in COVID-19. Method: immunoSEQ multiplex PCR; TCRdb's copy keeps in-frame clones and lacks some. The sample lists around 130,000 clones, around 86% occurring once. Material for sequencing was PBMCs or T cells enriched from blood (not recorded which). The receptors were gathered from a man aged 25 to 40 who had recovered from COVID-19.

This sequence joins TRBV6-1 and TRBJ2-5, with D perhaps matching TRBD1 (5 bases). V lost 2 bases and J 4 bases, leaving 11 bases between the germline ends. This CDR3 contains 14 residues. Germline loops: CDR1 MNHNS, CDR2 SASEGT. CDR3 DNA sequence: TGTGCCAGCAGTGAACTACAGGTCTCAGAGACCCAGTACTTC. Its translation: CASSELQVSETQYF.

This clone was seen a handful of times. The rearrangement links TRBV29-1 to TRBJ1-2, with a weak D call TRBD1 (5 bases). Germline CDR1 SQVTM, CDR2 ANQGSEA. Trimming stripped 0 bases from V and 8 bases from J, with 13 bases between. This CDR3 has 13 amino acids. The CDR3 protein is CSVEEARVGGYTF. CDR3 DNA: TGCAGCGTTGAAGAAGCCAGGGTCGGGGGCTACACCTTC.

CDR3 in DNA: TGTGCCAGCAAAACGAACAGGGGTAGCTTAGAGACCCAGTACTTC. Residues: CASKTNRGSLETQYF. The gene calls are TRBV2 and TRBJ2-5; 7 bases agree with TRBD1. CDR3 length equals 15 residues. Germline trimming cut 7 bases from V and 4 bases from J; bases unmatched to any gene: 12. The V gene's germline CDR1 is SNHLY and CDR2 FYNNEI. The whole variable domain, remainder taken from reference TRBV2 and TRBJ2-5, is EPEVTQTPSHQVTQMGQEVILRCVPISNHLYFYWYRQILGQKVEFLVSFYNNEISEKSEIFDDQFSVERPDGSNFTLKIRSTKLEDSAMYFCASKTNRGSLETQYFGPGTRLLVL.

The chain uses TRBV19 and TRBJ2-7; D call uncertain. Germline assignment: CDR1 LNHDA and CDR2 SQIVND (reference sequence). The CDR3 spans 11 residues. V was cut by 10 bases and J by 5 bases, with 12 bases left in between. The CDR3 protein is CATTDGDEQYV. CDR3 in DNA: TGTGCCACTACAGATGGTGACGAGCAGTACGTC.

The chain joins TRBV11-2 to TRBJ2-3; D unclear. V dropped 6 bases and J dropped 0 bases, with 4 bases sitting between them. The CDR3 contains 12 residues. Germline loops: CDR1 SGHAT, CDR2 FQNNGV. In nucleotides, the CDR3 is TGTGCCAGCAGATATAGCACAGATACGCAGTATTTT. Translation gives CASRYSTDTQYF.

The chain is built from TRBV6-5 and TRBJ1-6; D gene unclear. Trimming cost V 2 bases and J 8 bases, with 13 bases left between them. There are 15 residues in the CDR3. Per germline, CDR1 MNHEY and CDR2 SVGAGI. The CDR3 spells CASSYGMGRDSPLHF. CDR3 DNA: TGTGCCAGCAGTTACGGTATGGGTCGGGATTCACCCCTCCACTTT.

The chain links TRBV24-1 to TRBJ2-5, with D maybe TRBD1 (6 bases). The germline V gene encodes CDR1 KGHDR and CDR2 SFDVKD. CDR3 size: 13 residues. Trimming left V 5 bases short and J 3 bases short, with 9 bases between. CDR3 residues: CATSVGGEETQYF. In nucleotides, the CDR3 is TGTGCCACCAGTGTTGGGGGCGAAGAGACCCAGTACTTC.

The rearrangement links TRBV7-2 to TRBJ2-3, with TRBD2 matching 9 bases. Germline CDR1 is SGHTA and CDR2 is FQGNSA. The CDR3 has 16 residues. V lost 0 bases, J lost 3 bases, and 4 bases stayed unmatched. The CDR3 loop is CASSLASGRSTDTQYF. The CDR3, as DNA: TGTGCCAGCAGCTTAGCGAGCGGGAGGTCGACAGATACGCAGTATTTT.